This T cell receptor beta chain originates from a study of T cell changes during pregnancy in multiple sclerosis. CDR1 and CDR2 from the germline V gene are SEHNR and FQNEAQ (reference sequence). V lost 11 bases and J lost 5, with 19 bases in between. There are 14 residues in the CDR3. Measured with immunoSEQ multiplex PCR; TCRdb has only the in-frame clones, and not every one. The sample records tens of thousands of clones, about 91% being singletons. The chain joins TRBV7-9 to TRBJ2-1, with a tentative D call TRBD2 (7 bases). The source was CD8+ T cells from peripheral blood mononuclear cells, collected before pregnancy. This clonotype was sampled from a female donor with multiple sclerosis, enrolled in a pregnancy study. The chain's CDR3 is CAGGAKGMNNEQFF. Written as DNA, the CDR3 is TGTGCCGGGGGGGCGAAGGGGATGAACAATGAGCAGTTCTTC.